Shown below are 20 T cell receptor beta chains from a single sample sequenced in a study of cytotoxic CD8 clonotypes in ibrutinib-treated CLL. Sequencing used immunoSEQ multiplex PCR; TCRdb keeps in-frame clones, though not all of them. The repertoire holds 200,000 or so clones, with 60% to 80% as singletons. The material sequenced was PBMCs, taken after 12 months of ibrutinib treatment. The receptors originated from a human donor with chronic lymphocytic leukemia.

J is TRBJ2-7 and V is TRBV30; 9 bases map to TRBD1. The CDR3 covers 19 residues. Trimming cost V 3 bases and J 7 bases; bases outside gene matches: 25. Germline loops: CDR1 GTSNPN, CDR2 SVGIG (reference sequence). The CDR3 protein is CAWSPVGTGRYWQGREQYF. Here the CDR3 DNA reads TGTGCCTGGAGCCCCGTCGGGACAGGGAGATATTGGCAGGGAAGGGAGCAGTACTTC.

V and J are TRBV9 and TRBJ2-5, with D perhaps TRBD1 (5 bases). This CDR3 has 14 amino acids. V was clipped by 5 bases and J by 0 bases, with 11 bases between them. CDR1 and CDR2 (germline): SGDLS, YYNGEE. The CDR3 loop reads CASSGAGYQETQYF. CDR3 coding DNA: TGTGCCAGCAGTGGGGCAGGGTACCAAGAGACCCAGTACTTC. Full variable domain (missing parts from reference TRBV9 and TRBJ2-5): DSGVTQTPKHLITATGQRVTLRCSPRSGDLSVYWYQQSLDQGLQFLIQYYNGEERAKGNILERFSAQQFPDLHSELNLSSLELGDSALYFCASSGAGYQETQYFGPGTRLLVL.

This clone was detected a few times. V usage is TRBV6-6 and J usage is TRBJ1-1; D is uncertain. V dropped 5 bases and J dropped 3 bases, with 13 bases sitting between them. Germline CDR1 is MNHNY and CDR2 is SVGAGI (reference sequence). The CDR3 consists of 14 residues. CDR3 bases: TGTGCCAGCAGTAGGAGGGTAAAGGACACTGAAGCTTTCTTT. It codes for CASSRRVKDTEAFF.

This chain joins TRBV7-2 and TRBJ1-1; no firm D call. This CDR3 is built from 13 residues. Deletions cut 3 bases from V and 5 bases from J, with 10 bases between. Germline CDR1 is SGHTA and CDR2 is FQGNSA. CDR3 sequence: CASSFLYSTEAFF. CDR3 DNA sequence: TGTGCCAGCAGCTTTTTATATAGTACTGAAGCTTTCTTT.

The V call is TRBV2, the J call TRBJ2-7; tentative D call: TRBD1 (5 bases). The V end was cut by 3 bases, the J end by 0 bases, with 9 bases between. The germline V gene encodes CDR1 SNHLY and CDR2 FYNNEI. There are 14 residues in the CDR3. The chain's CDR3 is CASSDRANSYEQYF. The DNA for the CDR3 is TGTGCCAGCAGTGACAGGGCAAACTCCTACGAGCAGTACTTC.

This clone appeared a few times. The chain combines TRBV7-8 with TRBJ1-2; weak D call: TRBD1 (5 bases). Germline CDR1 SGHVS, CDR2 FQNEAQ. There are 13 residues in the CDR3. Trimming shortened V by 5 bases and J by 1 base, and 8 bases separated the two germline ends. DNA for the CDR3: TGTGCCAGCAGCCGAGGGGTTAACTATGGCTACACCTTC. It yields the protein CASSRGVNYGYTF.

The chain links TRBV5-1 to TRBJ2-7; D is uncertain. Germline assignment: CDR1 SGHRS and CDR2 YFSETQ. V dropped 5 bases and J dropped 3 bases, with 12 bases sitting between them. The CDR3 spans 13 residues. As DNA, the CDR3 is TGCGCCAGCAGTTCGAAACCAAGCTACGAGCAGTACTTC. It specifies CASSSKPSYEQYF.

This clone was detected only a few times. This chain uses TRBV11-2 with TRBJ1-2; TRBD1 might be the D (6 bases). The CDR3 is made up of 14 amino acids. The V gene lost 2 bases and the J gene lost 4 bases, with 11 bases spanning the gap. The V gene's germline CDR1 is SGHAT and CDR2 FQNNGV. This CDR3 reads CASSLKARGYGYTF. The CDR3 bases are TGTGCCAGCAGCTTAAAGGCCAGGGGCTATGGCTACACCTTC. Based on the CDR3 plus reference TRBV11-2 and TRBJ1-2, the full variable domain is EAGVAQSPRYKIIEKRQSVAFWCNPISGHATLYWYQQILGQGPKLLIQFQNNGVVDDSQLPKDRFSAERLKGVDSTLKIQPAKLEDSAVYLCASSLKARGYGYTFGSGTRLTVV.

CDR3 sequence reads: CASSFGRRENEQFF. For the CDR3, the DNA is TGTGCCAGCAGCTTTGGTCGGCGGGAGAATGAGCAGTTCTTC. The chain joins TRBV11-2 to TRBJ2-1, with 7 bases aligning to TRBD2. J lost 7 bases, V lost 3 bases, and 6 bases had no gene match. CDR1 is SGHAT, CDR2 FQNNGV, per germline. The CDR3 consists of 14 residues. Full variable domain (missing parts from reference TRBV11-2 and TRBJ2-1): EAGVAQSPRYKIIEKRQSVAFWCNPISGHATLYWYQQILGQGPKLLIQFQNNGVVDDSQLPKDRFSAERLKGVDSTLKIQPAKLEDSAVYLCASSFGRRENEQFFGPGTRLTVL.

A few counts support this clone. The chain couples TRBV10-3 to TRBJ2-7, with TRBD1 as a possible D gene (6 bases). Germline assignment: CDR1 ENHRY and CDR2 SYGVKD. The V gene lost 6 bases and the J gene lost 2 bases, with 14 bases spanning the gap. The CDR3 has 14 amino acids. For the CDR3, the DNA is TGTGCCATCAGGGCAGGGGCATGGGCCTACGAGCAGTACTTC. This gives the protein CAIRAGAWAYEQYF.

The V call is TRBV2, the J call TRBJ1-2; 10 nucleotides agree with TRBD1. Trimming removed 6 bases from V and 7 bases from J; junction bases left unmatched: 17. Germline V CDR1 and CDR2: SNHLY, FYNNEI. This CDR3 contains 17 residues. The CDR3 DNA follows: TGTGCCAGCAGGGATTGGAGGGCCGGGACAGGGGTAGGTGGCTACACCTTC. Amino acid sequence: CASRDWRAGTGVGGYTF.

The chain is built from TRBV29-1 and TRBJ1-1, with 7 bases identical to TRBD1. CDR3 length equals 13 residues. Germline V CDR1 and CDR2: SQVTM, ANQGSEA. V was clipped by 2 bases and J by 4 bases; unmatched bases: 4. The CDR3 region is CSVESDRATEAFF. CDR3 coding DNA: TGCAGCGTTGAATCCGACAGGGCCACTGAAGCTTTCTTT.

This rearrangement joins TRBV7-2 to TRBJ2-2; D possibly matches TRBD1 or TRBD2 (5 bases each). Trimming cost V 6 bases and J 2 bases, with 13 bases left between them. Germline V gene data show CDR1 as SGHTA and CDR2 as FQGNSA. The CDR3 runs to 15 residues. In DNA form, the CDR3 reads TGTGCCAGCAGTCCGTGGGGGAGTAACACCGGGGAGCTGTTTTTT. Amino acid sequence: CASSPWGSNTGELFF.

V and J are TRBV4-2 and TRBJ2-6; no clear D gene. Germline-derived CDR1 and CDR2 are LGHNA and YNFKEQ. V was pared by 0 bases and J by 1 base, with 7 bases between. The CDR3 has 16 amino acids. CDR3 in amino acids: CASSQDSASGANVLTF. CDR3 nucleotide sequence: TGTGCCAGCAGCCAAGATTCGGCTTCTGGGGCCAACGTCCTGACTTTC.

This chain links TRBV27 with TRBJ2-7; D unclear. The germline V gene encodes CDR1 MNHEY and CDR2 SMNVEV (reference sequence). The CDR3 totals 14 residues. With 1 base removed from V and 3 bases from J, the gap between germline ends came to 10 bases. The CDR3 nucleotides read TGTGCCAGCAGTTTATTCCCGGGCAGCTACGAGCAGTACTTC. Translating it yields CASSLFPGSYEQYF.

This clone showed up just once. V is TRBV28 and J is TRBJ2-3; no clear D. The V end was cut by 3 bases, the J end by 6 bases, with 10 bases between. The germline V gene encodes CDR1 MDHEN and CDR2 SYDVKM. This CDR3 is built from 13 residues. The DNA of the CDR3 is TGTGCCAGCAGTTTCCCTCCGCGCGATACGCAGTATTTT. Protein sequence: CASSFPPRDTQYF.

This rearrangement joins TRBV29-1 to TRBJ1-2; possibly TRBD1 for D (5 bases). CDR1 is SQVTM and CDR2 is ANQGSEA in the germline V gene. V lost 5 bases, J lost 0 bases, and 7 bases lay in between. This CDR3 has 12 residues. The DNA of the CDR3 is TGCAGCGTTCCCAGGGCTAACTATGGCTACACCTTC. Translated: CSVPRANYGYTF. Together with reference TRBV29-1 and TRBJ1-2, the CDR3 gives the full variable domain: SAVISQKPSRDICQRGTSLTIQCQVDSQVTMMFWYRQQPGQSLTLIATANQGSEATYESGFVIDKFPISRPNLTFSTLTVSNMSPEDSSIYLCSVPRANYGYTFGSGTRLTVV.

This clone was counted between two and nine times. The chain recombines TRBV10-2 with TRBJ1-6, with D possibly TRBD1 on 6 matching bases. Germline values: CDR1 WSHSY, CDR2 SAAADI. This CDR3 is built from 14 residues. The V end lost 2 bases, the J end lost 9 bases, and 11 bases lay between the germline ends. The CDR3 protein is CASSEAGGGSPLHF. The CDR3 nucleotides are TGCGCCAGCAGTGAGGCGGGGGGCGGTTCACCCCTCCACTTT.

The chain couples TRBV5-1 to TRBJ2-7, with D possibly TRBD2 on 6 matching bases. Germline assignment: CDR1 SGHRS and CDR2 YFSETQ. V lost 3 bases and J lost 3, with 13 bases in between. The CDR3 contains 14 residues. The CDR3 region is CASSSGGVGYEQYF. As DNA, the CDR3 is TGCGCCAGCAGCTCCGGCGGGGTTGGCTACGAGCAGTACTTC.

The genes are TRBV7-2 and TRBJ2-1, with no clear D. CDR1 is SGHTA, CDR2 FQGNSA, per germline. The V end was cut by 5 bases, the J end by 6 bases, with 17 bases between. The CDR3 loop spans 15 amino acids. The chain's CDR3 is CASSPSKLWVNEQFF. The CDR3 bases are TGTGCCAGCAGCCCCTCAAAACTTTGGGTCAATGAGCAGTTCTTC. The complete variable domain, with remaining parts taken from reference TRBV7-2 and TRBJ2-1, reads GAGVSQSPSNKVTEKGKDVELRCDPISGHTALYWYRQSLGQGLEFLIYFQGNSAPDKSGLPSDRFSAERTGGSVSTLTIQRTQQEDSAVYLCASSPSKLWVNEQFFGPGTRLTVL.